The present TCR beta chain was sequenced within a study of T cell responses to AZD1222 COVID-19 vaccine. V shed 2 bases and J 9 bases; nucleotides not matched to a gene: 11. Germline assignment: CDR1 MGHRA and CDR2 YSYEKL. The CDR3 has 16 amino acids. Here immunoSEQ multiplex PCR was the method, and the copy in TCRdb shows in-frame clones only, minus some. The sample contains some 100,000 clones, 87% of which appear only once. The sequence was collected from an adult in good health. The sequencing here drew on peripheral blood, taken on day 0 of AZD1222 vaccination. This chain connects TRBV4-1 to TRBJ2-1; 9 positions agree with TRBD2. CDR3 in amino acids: CASSQPPGLALGEQFF. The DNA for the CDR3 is TGCGCCAGCAGCCAACCACCGGGACTAGCTTTGGGTGAGCAGTTCTTC.